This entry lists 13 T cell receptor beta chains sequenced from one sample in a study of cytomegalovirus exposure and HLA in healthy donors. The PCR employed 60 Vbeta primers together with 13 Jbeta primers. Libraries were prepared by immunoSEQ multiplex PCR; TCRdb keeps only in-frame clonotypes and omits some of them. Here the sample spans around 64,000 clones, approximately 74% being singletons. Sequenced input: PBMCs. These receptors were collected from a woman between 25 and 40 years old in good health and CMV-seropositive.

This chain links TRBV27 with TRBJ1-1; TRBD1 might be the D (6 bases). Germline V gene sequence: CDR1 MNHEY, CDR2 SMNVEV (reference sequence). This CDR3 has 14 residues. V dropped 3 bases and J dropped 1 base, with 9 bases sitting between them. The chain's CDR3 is CASSFRTANTEAFF. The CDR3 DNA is TGTGCCAGCAGTTTTAGGACAGCGAACACTGAAGCTTTCTTT.

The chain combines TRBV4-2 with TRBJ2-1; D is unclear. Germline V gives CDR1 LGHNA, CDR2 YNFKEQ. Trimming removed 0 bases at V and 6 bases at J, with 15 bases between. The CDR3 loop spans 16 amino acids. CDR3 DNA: TGTGCCAGCAGCCAAGAAGAGCTAGAGATTCCCAATGAGCAGTTCTTC. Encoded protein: CASSQEELEIPNEQFF.

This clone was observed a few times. CDR3 region: CSVEDRPRGGTGANVLTF. DNA of the CDR3: TGCAGCGTTGAAGATCGCCCCCGGGGAGGGACCGGGGCCAACGTCCTGACTTTC. The gene calls are TRBV29-1 and TRBJ2-6; 7 nucleotides line up with TRBD2. This CDR3 contains 18 residues. CDR1 and CDR2 from the germline V gene are SQVTM and ANQGSEA. J lost 4 bases, V lost 0 bases, and 12 bases had no gene match.

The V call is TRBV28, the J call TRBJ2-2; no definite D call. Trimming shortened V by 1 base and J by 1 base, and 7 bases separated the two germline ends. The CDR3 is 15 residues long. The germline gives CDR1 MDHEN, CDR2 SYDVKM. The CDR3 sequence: CASSLFVRNTGELFF. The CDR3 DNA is TGTGCCAGCAGTTTATTTGTCCGGAACACCGGGGAGCTGTTTTTT.

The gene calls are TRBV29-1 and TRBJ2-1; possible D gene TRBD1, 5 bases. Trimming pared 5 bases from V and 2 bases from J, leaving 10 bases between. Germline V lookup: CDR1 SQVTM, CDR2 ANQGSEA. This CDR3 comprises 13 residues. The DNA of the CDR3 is TGCAGCGTTCCAACAGGACCCTACAATGAGCAGTTCTTC. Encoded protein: CSVPTGPYNEQFF.

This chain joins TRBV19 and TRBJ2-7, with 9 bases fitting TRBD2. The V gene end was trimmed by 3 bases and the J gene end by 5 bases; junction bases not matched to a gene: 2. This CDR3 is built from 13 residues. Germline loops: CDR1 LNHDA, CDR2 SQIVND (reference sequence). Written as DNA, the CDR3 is TGTGCCAGTAGTATTCAGCGGGGGGACGAGCAGTACTTC. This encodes CASSIQRGDEQYF. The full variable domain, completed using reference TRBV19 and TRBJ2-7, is DGGITQSPKYLFRKEGQNVTLSCEQNLNHDAMYWYRQDPGQGLRLIYYSQIVNDFQKGDIAEGYSVSREKKESFPLTVTSAQKNPTAFYLCASSIQRGDEQYFGPGTRLTVT.

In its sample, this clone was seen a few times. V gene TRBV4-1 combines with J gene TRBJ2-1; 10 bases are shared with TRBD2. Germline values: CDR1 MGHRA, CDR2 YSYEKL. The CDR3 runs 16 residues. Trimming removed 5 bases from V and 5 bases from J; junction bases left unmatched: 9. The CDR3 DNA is TGCGCCAGCAGCAAAGGAAGACTAGCGGGCCACAATGAGCAGTTCTTC. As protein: CASSKGRLAGHNEQFF.

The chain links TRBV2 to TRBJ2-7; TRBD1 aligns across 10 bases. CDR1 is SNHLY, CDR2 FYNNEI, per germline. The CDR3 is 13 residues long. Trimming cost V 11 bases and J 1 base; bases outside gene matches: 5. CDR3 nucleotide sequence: TGTGCCCAACTGGGACAGGGGTCCTACGAGCAGTACTTC. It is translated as CAQLGQGSYEQYF. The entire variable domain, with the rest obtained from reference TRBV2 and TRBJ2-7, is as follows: EPEVTQTPSHQVTQMGQEVILRCVPISNHLYFYWYRQILGQKVEFLVSFYNNEISEKSEIFDDQFSVERPDGSNFTLKIRSTKLEDSAMYFCAQLGQGSYEQYFGPGTRLTVT.

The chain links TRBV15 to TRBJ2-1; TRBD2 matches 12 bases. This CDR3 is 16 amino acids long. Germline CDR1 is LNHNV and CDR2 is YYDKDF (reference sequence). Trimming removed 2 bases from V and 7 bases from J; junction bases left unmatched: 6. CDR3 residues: CATSRPLAGGDNEQFF. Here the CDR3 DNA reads TGTGCCACCAGCAGACCCCTAGCGGGAGGGGATAATGAGCAGTTCTTC.

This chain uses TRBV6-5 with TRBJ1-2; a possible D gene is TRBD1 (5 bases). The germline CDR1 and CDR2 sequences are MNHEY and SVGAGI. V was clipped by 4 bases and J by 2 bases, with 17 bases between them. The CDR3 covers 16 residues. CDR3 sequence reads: CASSSLGGFGNYGYTF. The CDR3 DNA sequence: TGTGCCAGCAGTTCCCTGGGGGGTTTCGGCAACTATGGCTACACCTTC.

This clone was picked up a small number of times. The CDR3 is CASSQGPRNTIYF. The DNA for the CDR3 is TGCGCCAGCAGCCAGGGCCCAAGAAACACCATATATTTT. The chain employs TRBV4-1 and TRBJ1-3; D call uncertain. Trimming removed 3 bases from V and 5 bases from J, with 8 bases in between. Germline CDR1 reads MGHRA; CDR2 reads YSYEKL. The CDR3 has 13 amino acids.

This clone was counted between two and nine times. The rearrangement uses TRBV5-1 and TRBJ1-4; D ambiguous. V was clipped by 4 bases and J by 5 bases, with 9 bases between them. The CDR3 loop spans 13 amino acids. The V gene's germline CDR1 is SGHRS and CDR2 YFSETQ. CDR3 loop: CASSKGGNEKLFF. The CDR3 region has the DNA TGCGCCAGCAGCAAGGGAGGCAATGAAAAACTGTTTTTT.

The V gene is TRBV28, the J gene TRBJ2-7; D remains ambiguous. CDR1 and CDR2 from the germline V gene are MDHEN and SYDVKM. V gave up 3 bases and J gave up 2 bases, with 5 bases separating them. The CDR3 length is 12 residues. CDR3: CASSFSAYEQYF. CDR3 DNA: TGTGCCAGCAGTTTCTCTGCCTACGAGCAGTACTTC.